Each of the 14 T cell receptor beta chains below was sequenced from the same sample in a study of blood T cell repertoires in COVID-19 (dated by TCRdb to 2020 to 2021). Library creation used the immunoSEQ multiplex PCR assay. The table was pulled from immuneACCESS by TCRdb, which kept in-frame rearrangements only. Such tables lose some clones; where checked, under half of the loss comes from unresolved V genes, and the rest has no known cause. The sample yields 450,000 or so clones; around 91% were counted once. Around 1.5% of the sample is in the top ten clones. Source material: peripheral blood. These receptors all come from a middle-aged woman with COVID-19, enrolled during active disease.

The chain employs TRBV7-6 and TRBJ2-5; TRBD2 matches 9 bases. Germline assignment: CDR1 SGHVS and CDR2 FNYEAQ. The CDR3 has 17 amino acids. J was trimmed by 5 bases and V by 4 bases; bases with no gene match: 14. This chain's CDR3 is CASSSIPGTSLEETQYF. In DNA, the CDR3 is TGTGCCAGCAGCTCAATTCCCGGGACTAGCCTAGAGGAGACCCAGTACTTC.

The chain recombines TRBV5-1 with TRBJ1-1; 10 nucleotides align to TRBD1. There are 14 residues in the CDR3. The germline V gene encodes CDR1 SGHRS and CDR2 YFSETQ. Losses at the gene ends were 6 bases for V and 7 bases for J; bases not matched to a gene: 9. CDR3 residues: CASTPGTGAHEAFF. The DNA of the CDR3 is TGCGCCAGCACCCCCGGGACAGGGGCTCATGAAGCTTTCTTT.

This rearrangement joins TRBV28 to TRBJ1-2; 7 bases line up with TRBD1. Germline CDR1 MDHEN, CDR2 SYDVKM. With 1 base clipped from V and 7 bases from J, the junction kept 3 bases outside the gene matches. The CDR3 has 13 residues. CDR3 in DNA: TGTGCCAGCAGTTTATTAGGGGGCCTTGGCTACACCTTC. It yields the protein CASSLLGGLGYTF.

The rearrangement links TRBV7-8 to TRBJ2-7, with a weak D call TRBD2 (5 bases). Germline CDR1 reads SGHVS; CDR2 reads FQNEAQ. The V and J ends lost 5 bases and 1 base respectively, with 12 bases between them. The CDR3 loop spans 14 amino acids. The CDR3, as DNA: TGTGCCAGCAGCCGCCGTGGGGAGTCCTACGAGCAGTACTTC. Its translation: CASSRRGESYEQYF.

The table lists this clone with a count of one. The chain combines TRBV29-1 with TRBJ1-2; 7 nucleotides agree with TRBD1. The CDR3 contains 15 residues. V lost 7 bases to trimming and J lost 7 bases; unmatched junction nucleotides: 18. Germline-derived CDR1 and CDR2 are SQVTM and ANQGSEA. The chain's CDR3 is CSADREQGLGSGYTF. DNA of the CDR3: TGCAGCGCTGACAGGGAACAGGGGTTGGGTAGTGGCTACACCTTC.

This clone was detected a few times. CDR3 amino acids: CASSADGRGRAGANVLTF. The CDR3 DNA reads as TGTGCCAGCAGTGCGGACGGTAGGGGTAGAGCTGGGGCCAACGTCCTGACTTTC. The chain joins TRBV27 to TRBJ2-6; tentative D call: TRBD1 (5 bases). The germline CDR1 and CDR2 sequences are MNHEY and SMNVEV (reference sequence). The V end was cut by 5 bases, the J end by 2 bases, with 19 bases between. CDR3 length: 18 amino acids. Full variable domain (rest looked up from reference TRBV27 and TRBJ2-6): EAQVTQNPRYLITVTGKKLTVTCSQNMNHEYMSWYRQDPGLGLRQIYYSMNVEVTDKGDVPEGYKVSRKEKRNFPLILESPSPNQTSLYFCASSADGRGRAGANVLTFGAGSRLTVL.

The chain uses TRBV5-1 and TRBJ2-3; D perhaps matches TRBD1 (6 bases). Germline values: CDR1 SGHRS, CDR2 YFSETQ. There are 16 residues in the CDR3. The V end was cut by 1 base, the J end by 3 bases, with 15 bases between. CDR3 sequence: CASSLNNRVGTDTQYF. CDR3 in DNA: TGCGCCAGCAGCTTGAATAACAGGGTAGGAACAGATACGCAGTATTTT.

Here the CDR3 reads CASSGLAGGWINEQFF. CDR3 coding DNA: TGCGCCAGCAGCGGATTAGCGGGGGGTTGGATCAATGAGCAGTTCTTC. V is TRBV4-1 and J is TRBJ2-1; 10 bases match TRBD2. From germline, CDR1 is MGHRA and CDR2 YSYEKL. The CDR3 covers 16 residues. J lost 6 bases, V lost 5 bases, and 10 bases had no gene match.

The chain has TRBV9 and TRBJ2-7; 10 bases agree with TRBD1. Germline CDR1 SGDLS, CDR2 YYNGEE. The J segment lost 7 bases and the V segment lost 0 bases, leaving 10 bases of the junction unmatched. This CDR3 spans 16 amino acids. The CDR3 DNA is TGTGCCAGCAGCGTAGGCCGCGCCGGACAGGGGGGTGAGCAGTACTTC. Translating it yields CASSVGRAGQGGEQYF.

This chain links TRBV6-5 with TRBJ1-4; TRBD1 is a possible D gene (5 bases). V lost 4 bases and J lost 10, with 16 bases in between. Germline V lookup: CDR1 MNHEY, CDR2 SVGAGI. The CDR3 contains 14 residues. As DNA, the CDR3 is TGTGCCAGCAGTTTCCTGGGACTTGAAGGAAAACTGTTTTTT. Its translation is CASSFLGLEGKLFF.

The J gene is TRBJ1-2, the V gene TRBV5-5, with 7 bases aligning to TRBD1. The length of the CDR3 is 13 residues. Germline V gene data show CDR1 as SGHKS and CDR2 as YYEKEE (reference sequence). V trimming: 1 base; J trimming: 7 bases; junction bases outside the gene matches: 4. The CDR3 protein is CASSLRGQSGYTF. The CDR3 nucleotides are TGTGCCAGCAGCTTGAGGGGGCAGAGTGGCTACACCTTC.

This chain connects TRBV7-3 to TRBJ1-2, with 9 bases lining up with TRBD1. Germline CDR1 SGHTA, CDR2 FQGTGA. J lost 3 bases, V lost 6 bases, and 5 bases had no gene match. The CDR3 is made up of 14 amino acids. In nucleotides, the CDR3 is TGTGCCAGCAGTCGTACAGGGGGCGACTATGGCTACACCTTC. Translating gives CASSRTGGDYGYTF.

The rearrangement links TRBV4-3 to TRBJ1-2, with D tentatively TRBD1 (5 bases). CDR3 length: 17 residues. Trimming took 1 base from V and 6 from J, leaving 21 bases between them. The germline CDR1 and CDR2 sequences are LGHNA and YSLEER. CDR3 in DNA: TGCGCCAGCAGCCAAGTGTGGGGCGAGAGATTACCGGATGGCTACACCTTC. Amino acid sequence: CASSQVWGERLPDGYTF.

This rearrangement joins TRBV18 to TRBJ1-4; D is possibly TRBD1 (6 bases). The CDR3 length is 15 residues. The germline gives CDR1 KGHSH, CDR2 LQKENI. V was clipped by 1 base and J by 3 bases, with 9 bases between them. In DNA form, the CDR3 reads TGTGCCAGCTCACCACTTTCAGGGGCTAATGAAAAACTGTTTTTT. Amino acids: CASSPLSGANEKLFF.